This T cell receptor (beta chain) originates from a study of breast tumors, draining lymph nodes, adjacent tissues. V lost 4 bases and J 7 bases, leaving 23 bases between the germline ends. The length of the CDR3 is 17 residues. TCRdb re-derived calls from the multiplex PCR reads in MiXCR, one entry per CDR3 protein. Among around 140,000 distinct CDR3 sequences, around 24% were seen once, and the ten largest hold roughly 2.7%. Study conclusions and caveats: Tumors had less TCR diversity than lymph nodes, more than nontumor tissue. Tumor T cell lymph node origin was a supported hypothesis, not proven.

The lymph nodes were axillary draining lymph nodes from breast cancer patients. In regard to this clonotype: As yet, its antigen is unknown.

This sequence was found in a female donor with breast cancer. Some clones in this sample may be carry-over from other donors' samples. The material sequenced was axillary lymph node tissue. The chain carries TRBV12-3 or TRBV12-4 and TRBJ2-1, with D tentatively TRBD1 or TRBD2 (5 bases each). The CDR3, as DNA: TGTGCCAGCAGTTCTCGTTTTCGGGACGCCGGTTTGAATGAGCAGTTCTTC. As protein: CASSSRFRDAGLNEQFF.